This passage covers 18 T cell receptor beta chains from one sample sequenced in a study of CD4 T cells in relation to SARS-CoV-2 and coronaviruses. Sequencing was performed with immunoSEQ multiplex PCR; in TCRdb, only in-frame clones are kept and a portion is missing. In the table there are tens of thousands of clones, 93% of which are singletons. The unexposed donors gave CD4+ T cells in 2011-2018, prior to COVID-19. Sequences were obtained from naive CD4+ T cells from PBMCs. Subset denoted: naive CD4+ T cells isolated by negative enrichment. The receptors here all came from a human donor in good health.

The chain employs TRBV3-1 (or the pseudogene TRBV3-2) and TRBJ1-2; unclear D gene. The germline CDR1 and CDR2 sequences are LGHDT and YNNKEL (reference sequence). The CDR3 runs to 12 residues. V was pared by 6 bases and J by 8 bases, with 13 bases between. CDR3: CASREGNEGYTF. The CDR3 DNA follows: TGTGCCAGCAGAGAAGGGAACGAAGGCTACACCTTC.

This rearrangement joins TRBV5-1 to TRBJ1-5; no reliable D call. Germline assignment: CDR1 SGHRS and CDR2 YFSETQ. CDR3 length equals 15 residues. V shed 2 bases and J shed 0 bases, with 9 bases lying between them. The CDR3 spells CASSFEGNSNQPQHF. In DNA form, the CDR3 reads TGCGCCAGCAGCTTCGAAGGGAATAGCAATCAGCCCCAGCATTTT. The entire variable domain, with the rest obtained from reference TRBV5-1 and TRBJ1-5, is as follows: KAGVTQTPRYLIKTRGQQVTLSCSPISGHRSVSWYQQTPGQGLQFLFEYFSETQRNKGNFPGRFSGRQFSNSRSEMNVSTLELGDSALYLCASSFEGNSNQPQHFGDGTRLSIL.

The chain uses TRBV15 and TRBJ2-3, with 11 bases lining up with TRBD2. Germline CDR1 reads LNHNV; CDR2 reads YYDKDF (reference sequence). The CDR3 contains 17 residues. V lost 1 base and J lost 2; bases outside the gene matches: 5. The CDR3 region has the DNA TGTGCCACCAGCAGAGGGGGACTAGCGGCCTCCACAGATACGCAGTATTTT. It translates to CATSRGGLAASTDTQYF. The full variable domain, rest sourced from reference TRBV15 and TRBJ2-3, is DAMVIQNPRYQVTQFGKPVTLSCSQTLNHNVMYWYQQKSSQAPKLLFHYYDKDFNNEADTPDNFQSRRPNTSFCFLDIRSPGLGDTAMYLCATSRGGLAASTDTQYFGPGTRLTVL.

As regards this clone: The germline gene is not matched at one end of the junction; a read error may be the cause. V gene TRBV24-1 combines with J gene TRBJ1-2, with 7 nucleotides matching TRBD1. The CDR3 has 14 amino acids. Germline loops: CDR1 KGHDR, CDR2 SFDVKD. The CDR3 coding sequence is TGTGCCACCAGATCGACAGGGTCGAACTACGGCTACACCTTC. Translated: CATRSTGSNYGYTF.

The rearrangement links TRBV3-1 (or the pseudogene TRBV3-2) to TRBJ2-2; 12 nucleotides match TRBD2. Germline V gene sequence: CDR1 LGHDT, CDR2 YNNKEL (reference sequence). The length of the CDR3 is 19 residues. The V and J ends lost 4 bases and 0 bases, in that order; junction bases with no gene match: 9. This chain's CDR3 is CASSPLIGLAGTNTGELFF. CDR3 DNA sequence: TGTGCCAGCAGCCCCCTAATCGGACTAGCGGGGACGAACACCGGGGAGCTGTTTTTT.

V is TRBV20-1 and J is TRBJ2-3; D is tentatively TRBD1 or TRBD2 (6 bases each). Trimming left V 3 bases short and J 6 bases short, with 16 bases between. This CDR3 comprises 14 residues. Per the germline V gene, CDR1 is DFQATT and CDR2 is SNEGSKA (reference sequence). CDR3 region: CSASVFTGRDTQYF. For the CDR3, the DNA is TGCAGTGCTAGTGTATTTACAGGGAGGGATACGCAGTATTTT.

This chain links TRBV30 with TRBJ1-1, with 7 bases matching TRBD1. The V segment lost 0 bases and the J segment 10 bases; nucleotides outside the gene matches: 8. Germline V lookup: CDR1 GTSNPN, CDR2 SVGIG (reference sequence). There are 13 residues in the CDR3. The CDR3 spells CAWSVQEGARAFF. The CDR3 DNA follows: TGTGCCTGGAGTGTACAGGAGGGGGCACGAGCTTTCTTT. The full variable domain, in which reference TRBV30 and TRBJ1-1 provide the parts outside the CDR3, is SQTIHQWPATLVQPVGSPLSLECTVEGTSNPNLYWYRQAAGRGLQLLFYSVGIGQISSEVPQNLSASRPQDRQFILSSKKLLLSDSGFYLCAWSVQEGARAFFGQGTRLTVV.

This clone was counted between two and nine times. J is TRBJ1-1 and V is TRBV4-1; D ambiguous. The V and J ends lost 4 bases and 1 base respectively, with 7 bases between them. Germline V gives CDR1 MGHRA, CDR2 YSYEKL. The CDR3 consists of 13 residues. CDR3 in DNA: TGCGCCAGCAGCCGCGTGTGGAACACTGAAGCTTTCTTT. This codes for CASSRVWNTEAFF.

The rearrangement uses TRBV5-4 and TRBJ2-7; 16 nucleotides align to TRBD2. The trim removed 3 bases at V and 6 bases at J, leaving 3 bases unmatched. The germline gives CDR1 SGHNT, CDR2 YYREEE (reference sequence). This CDR3 is 15 amino acids long. The CDR3 DNA is TGTGCCAGCAGCTCGGGGACTAGCGGGGGGGCCGAGCAGTACTTC. Protein product: CASSSGTSGGAEQYF.

This clone was recorded only once. This sequence joins TRBV7-2 and TRBJ2-1; 14 bases map to TRBD2. V dropped 4 bases and J dropped 4; count of bases not matched to a gene: 9. The germline V gene has CDR1 SGHTA and CDR2 FQGNSA. This CDR3 spans 18 amino acids. The CDR3 DNA follows: TGTGCCAGCAGCTCCCAGCTGACTAGCGGGGGGGTTTACAATGAGCAGTTCTTC. Residues: CASSSQLTSGGVYNEQFF.

The chain couples TRBV28 to TRBJ2-3, with a possible D match to TRBD2 (6 bases). Germline loops: CDR1 MDHEN, CDR2 SYDVKM. V lost 6 bases and J 2 bases, leaving 9 bases between the germline ends. This CDR3 region has 13 residues. CDR3 DNA sequence: TGTGCCAGCAGCTCGGGGGACACAGATACGCAGTATTTT. This sequence encodes CASSSGDTDTQYF.

This sequence joins TRBV24-1 and TRBJ2-3; D unclear. Per germline, CDR1 KGHDR and CDR2 SFDVKD. This CDR3 has 13 residues. V shed 7 bases and J shed 1 base, with 8 bases lying between them. The CDR3 reads CATRNTGTDTQYF. The CDR3 bases are TGTGCCACCAGAAACACCGGCACAGATACGCAGTATTTT.

The sample holds a few counts of this clone. V and J are TRBV10-1 and TRBJ2-7, with no clear D. Trimming took 3 bases from V and 5 from J, leaving 11 bases between them. This CDR3 is 13 amino acids long. Germline assignment: CDR1 WNHNN and CDR2 SYGVQD (reference sequence). CDR3 DNA: TGCGCCAGCAGTGACCCAAGTTCGAACGAGCAGTACTTC. It specifies CASSDPSSNEQYF.

The rearrangement links TRBV7-2 to TRBJ1-2; 9 bases are a match to TRBD1. The CDR3 is made up of 15 amino acids. Germline CDR1 is SGHTA and CDR2 is FQGNSA. V gave up 6 bases and J gave up 0 bases; unmatched junction bases: 5. The CDR3 sequence: CASRLRTGANYGYTF. DNA of the CDR3: TGTGCCAGCAGGTTACGGACAGGGGCTAACTATGGCTACACCTTC.

Concerning this clone: The junction departs from the called germline gene at one end, perhaps through a read error. The V call is TRBV5-1, the J call TRBJ2-1, with 8 bases fitting TRBD1. The CDR3 is 16 amino acids. CDR1 is SGHRS and CDR2 is YFSETQ in the germline V gene. This chain's CDR3 is CASSPHRDRLDNQQFF. DNA for the CDR3: TGCGCCAGCAGCCCACACCGGGACAGGTTGGACAATCAGCAGTTCTTC.

V and J are TRBV5-1 and TRBJ2-3; the match to TRBD2 covers 13 bases. The CDR3 contains 16 residues. Germline CDR1 reads SGHRS; CDR2 reads YFSETQ. Losses at the gene ends were 1 base for V and 4 bases for J; bases not matched to a gene: 3. CDR3 region: CASSLRTSGSADTQYF. The CDR3 coding sequence is TGCGCCAGCAGCTTGAGGACTAGCGGGAGCGCAGATACGCAGTATTTT.

The chain uses TRBV9 and TRBJ2-1; the D is unclear. There are 15 residues in the CDR3. Looked up from germline, CDR1 is SGDLS and CDR2 is YYNGEE. The germline V and J ends were trimmed by 3 bases and 0 bases, with 10 bases remaining between them. For the CDR3, the DNA is TGTGCCAGCAGCGGTCTGGTGAGCTCCTACAATGAGCAGTTCTTC. It translates to CASSGLVSSYNEQFF.

With regard to this clone: A junction end diverges from the germline sequence, so it may reflect a read error. The V call is TRBV19, the J call TRBJ1-1; a possible D gene is TRBD1 (6 bases). Looked up from germline, CDR1 is LNHDA and CDR2 is SQIVND (reference sequence). CDR3 length: 11 amino acids. CDR3 bases: TGTGCCAGTAGCCTACAGGGTGAACCTTTCTTT. This gives the protein CASSLQGEPFF.